The 32 T cell receptor beta chains below come from one sample, sequenced in a study of blood T cell repertoires in COVID-19. The table came from immunoSEQ multiplex PCR; TCRdb's copy has only in-frame clones and leaves some out. The sample yields 150,000 to 200,000 clones, about 81% seen once. Source material: peripheral blood. These receptors came from a human donor in a cohort sampled during active COVID-19.

The J gene is TRBJ2-7, the V gene TRBV28; possible D gene TRBD1, 5 bases. The ends were cut back, 6 bases at V and 0 bases at J, with 6 bases in the middle. Germline V gene sequence: CDR1 MDHEN, CDR2 SYDVKM. The CDR3 runs 12 residues. CDR3 in DNA: TGTGCCAGCAGCAGGGTCTCCTACGAGCAGTACTTC. Protein: CASSRVSYEQYF.

The chain carries TRBV29-1 and TRBJ2-5; TRBD2 matches 8 bases. Germline CDR1 reads SQVTM; CDR2 reads ANQGSEA. This CDR3 has 12 amino acids. With V trimmed by 6 bases and J by 3 bases, 3 bases remained unmatched. CDR3 in DNA: TGCAGCGTGATGGGACTAGAAGAGACCCAGTACTTC. Protein sequence: CSVMGLEETQYF.

V usage is TRBV7-8 and J usage is TRBJ2-1, with a possible D match to TRBD2 (6 bases). V was trimmed by 5 bases and J by 6 bases, leaving 17 bases between them. This CDR3 comprises 15 residues. Germline V gene sequence: CDR1 SGHVS, CDR2 FQNEAQ. CDR3 amino acids: CASSTRDSLANEQFF. CDR3 DNA: TGTGCCAGCAGCACCAGGGACTCCCTGGCCAATGAGCAGTTCTTC.

The chain uses TRBV10-2 and TRBJ2-4; tentatively, D is TRBD1 (5 bases). This CDR3 comprises 13 residues. Between the trimmed V and J ends, which lost 6 bases and 6 bases, there was a span of 12 bases. Germline CDR1 and CDR2: WSHSY and SAAADI. The DNA for the CDR3 is TGCGCCAGCAGACAGGATATCGGAAACATTCAGTACTTC. Translation: CASRQDIGNIQYF.

In its sample, this clone was seen many times. V usage is TRBV10-3 and J usage is TRBJ2-2; the match to TRBD2 covers 9 bases. The CDR3 is 14 amino acids. Germline CDR1 and CDR2: ENHRY and SYGVKD. V lost 11 bases to trimming and J lost 0 bases; unmatched junction nucleotides: 4. In nucleotides, the CDR3 is TGTGCCCTTTCTAGCGGGGCGAACACCGGGGAGCTGTTTTTT. This translates into CALSSGANTGELFF.

The chain couples TRBV9 to TRBJ2-2; 13 positions match TRBD2. The V gene end was trimmed by 4 bases and the J gene end by 4 bases; junction bases not matched to a gene: 4. CDR3 length: 16 residues. Germline V lookup: CDR1 SGDLS, CDR2 YYNGEE. CDR3 loop: CASSSTSGRGTGELFF. The DNA of the CDR3 is TGTGCCAGCAGCTCCACTAGCGGGAGGGGCACCGGGGAGCTGTTTTTT. The full variable domain, with the rest looked up from reference TRBV9 and TRBJ2-2, is DSGVTQTPKHLITATGQRVTLRCSPRSGDLSVYWYQQSLDQGLQFLIQYYNGEERAKGNILERFSAQQFPDLHSELNLSSLELGDSALYFCASSSTSGRGTGELFFGEGSRLTVL.

This clone was picked up a small number of times. V and J are TRBV10-1 and TRBJ2-1; no definite D call. Trimming took 5 bases from V and 8 from J, leaving 13 bases between them. The CDR3 consists of 13 residues. The germline V gene has CDR1 WNHNN and CDR2 SYGVQD (reference sequence). The CDR3 region is CASSSLTEHEQFF. CDR3 in DNA: TGCGCCAGCAGTAGTTTAACTGAGCATGAGCAGTTCTTC.

V is TRBV5-1 and J is TRBJ2-3, with D hard to call. Germline CDR1 and CDR2: SGHRS and YFSETQ. Trimming took off 4 bases at V and 3 bases at J, with 6 bases between the two ends. This CDR3 has 12 amino acids. The CDR3 nucleotides read TGCGCCAGCAGCGGCAAGACAGATACGCAGTATTTT. It translates to CASSGKTDTQYF. Complete variable domain (other parts from reference TRBV5-1 and TRBJ2-3): KAGVTQTPRYLIKTRGQQVTLSCSPISGHRSVSWYQQTPGQGLQFLFEYFSETQRNKGNFPGRFSGRQFSNSRSEMNVSTLELGDSALYLCASSGKTDTQYFGPGTRLTVL.

V usage is TRBV19 and J usage is TRBJ1-5; D unresolved. CDR3 size: 14 residues. The germline V and J ends were trimmed by 6 bases and 3 bases, with 12 bases remaining between them. Per germline, CDR1 LNHDA and CDR2 SQIVND (reference sequence). CDR3 sequence (DNA): TGTGCCAGTAGCCGCGCTTCTTCCAATCAGCCCCAGCATTTT. It encodes CASSRASSNQPQHF.

The V and J genes are TRBV5-1 and TRBJ2-2, with 12 bases that match TRBD1. CDR3 length: 19 residues. V gave up 4 bases and J gave up 3 bases; unmatched junction bases: 13. Germline CDR1 and CDR2: SGHRS and YFSETQ. The CDR3 DNA sequence: TGCGCCAGCAGCCCCCGGGACAGGGGGCAATATTTCGACACCGGGGAGCTGTTTTTT. It translates to CASSPRDRGQYFDTGELFF.

This rearrangement joins TRBV30 to TRBJ2-5; tentatively, D is TRBD2 (6 bases). Germline assignment: CDR1 GTSNPN and CDR2 SVGIG (reference sequence). Deletions cut 5 bases from V and 0 bases from J, with 10 bases between. This CDR3 has 13 residues. CDR3 amino acids: CAWGTGDQETQYF. The CDR3 DNA is TGTGCCTGGGGAACGGGGGACCAAGAGACCCAGTACTTC.

V and J are TRBV19 and TRBJ2-7, with TRBD1 matching over 8 bases. Germline assignment: CDR1 LNHDA and CDR2 SQIVND (reference sequence). V trimming: 8 bases; J trimming: 0 bases; junction bases outside the gene matches: 3. The CDR3 sequence is 13 residues long. The CDR3 loop is CASEGQASYEQYF. The CDR3 bases are TGTGCCAGTGAGGGACAGGCCTCCTACGAGCAGTACTTC. The complete variable domain, with remaining parts taken from reference TRBV19 and TRBJ2-7, reads DGGITQSPKYLFRKEGQNVTLSCEQNLNHDAMYWYRQDPGQGLRLIYYSQIVNDFQKGDIAEGYSVSREKKESFPLTVTSAQKNPTAFYLCASEGQASYEQYFGPGTRLTVT.

The J gene is TRBJ2-5, the V gene TRBV9, with 7 nucleotides matching TRBD1. Trimming took 3 bases from V and 5 from J; bases not matched to a gene: 7. CDR3 length: 14 amino acids. CDR1 and CDR2 (germline): SGDLS, YYNGEE. CDR3 loop: CASSEDRSTETQYF. CDR3 nucleotide sequence: TGTGCCAGCAGCGAGGACAGGTCTACGGAGACCCAGTACTTC.

The chain is built from TRBV2 and TRBJ1-2; tentatively, D is TRBD1 (6 bases). Trimming cost V 4 bases and J 6 bases, with 21 bases left between them. Germline CDR1 SNHLY, CDR2 FYNNEI. The CDR3 contains 16 residues. CDR3 sequence (DNA): TGTGCCAGCAGTGCCGCTGGACAGATAAAAAGTAATGGCTACACCTTC. It translates to CASSAAGQIKSNGYTF.

This clone was counted a single time. The chain employs TRBV5-1 and TRBJ2-5, with TRBD2 matching over 11 bases. Germline lookup yields CDR1 SGHRS and CDR2 YFSETQ. V shed 4 bases, J shed 2 bases, and the junction held 1 base outside the gene matches. The CDR3 has 14 amino acids. The CDR3 here is CASSVAGGQETQYF. Here the CDR3 DNA reads TGCGCCAGCAGCGTAGCGGGGGGGCAAGAGACCCAGTACTTC.

The V call is TRBV30, the J call TRBJ1-1; TRBD1 matches 7 bases. Germline V gene sequence: CDR1 GTSNPN, CDR2 SVGIG (reference sequence). The CDR3 consists of 14 residues. Trimming took 6 bases from V and 4 from J; bases not matched to a gene: 11. The CDR3 is CACHAGGGLTEAFF. Written as DNA, the CDR3 is TGTGCCTGCCACGCTGGAGGGGGCCTCACTGAAGCTTTCTTT.

The rearrangement joins TRBV5-1 to TRBJ2-1, with TRBD2 as a possible D gene (6 bases). The germline V gene has CDR1 SGHRS and CDR2 YFSETQ. The CDR3 loop spans 15 amino acids. Trimming pared 4 bases from V and 9 bases from J, leaving 20 bases between. The CDR3 bases are TGCGCCAGCAGCAAAGAATGGGCTAGCGCGACTGAGCAGTTCTTC. Translation: CASSKEWASATEQFF.

The chain links TRBV3-1 (or the pseudogene TRBV3-2) to TRBJ1-1; no firm D call. Trimming took 7 bases from V and 13 from J, leaving 16 bases between them. The CDR3 spans 11 residues. Germline CDR1 reads LGHDT; CDR2 reads YNNKEL (reference sequence). CDR3 nucleotide sequence: TGTGCCAGCATGGGAGACCGATCCGTTTTCTTT. It encodes CASMGDRSVFF.

The rearrangement joins TRBV7-2 to TRBJ2-7; TRBD1 matches 9 bases. The junction had 4 bases not matched to a gene; V was cut back by 5 bases and J by 2 bases. CDR1 is SGHTA, CDR2 FQGNSA, per germline. The length of the CDR3 is 14 residues. The CDR3 nucleotides are TGTGCCAGCAGCCCGAGGACAGGGGCCTACGAGCAGTACTTC. It yields the protein CASSPRTGAYEQYF.

This clone was counted only a few times. The CDR3 DNA sequence: TGTGCCAGCAGCCCGGCCGGGACTGGAGGAGCAGATACGCAGTATTTT. Encoded protein: CASSPAGTGGADTQYF. The chain links TRBV7-2 to TRBJ2-3; possible D gene TRBD2, 6 bases. The germline CDR1 and CDR2 sequences are SGHTA and FQGNSA. Trimming cost V 5 bases and J 4 bases, with 19 bases left between them. CDR3 length equals 16 residues.

J is TRBJ2-1 and V is TRBV9, with 10 bases matching TRBD2. This CDR3 has 14 amino acids. V lost 1 base to trimming and J lost 9 bases; unmatched junction nucleotides: 4. Germline V gene lookup returns CDR1 SGDLS and CDR2 YYNGEE. CDR3 sequence (DNA): TGTGCCAGCAGCGTAAGCGGGGGGGCGGGTGAGCAGTTCTTC. Its protein product is CASSVSGGAGEQFF.

This clone was detected a few times. The chain recombines TRBV5-1 with TRBJ1-1; 8 bases agree with TRBD1. CDR1 and CDR2 from the germline V gene are SGHRS and YFSETQ. The CDR3 is 18 amino acids. Trimming cost V 5 bases and J 0 bases; bases outside gene matches: 15. In nucleotides, the CDR3 is TGCGCCAGCAGTCCCGGACAGGGAGCAAGAAAAATGAACACTGAAGCTTTCTTT. It translates to CASSPGQGARKMNTEAFF.

Here the CDR3 reads CASSAWTGSSYGYTF. DNA of the CDR3: TGTGCCAGCAGCGCCTGGACAGGCTCCTCCTATGGCTACACCTTC. The chain employs TRBV7-6 and TRBJ1-2, with 7 nucleotides matching TRBD1. There are 15 residues in the CDR3. CDR1 is SGHVS, CDR2 FNYEAQ, per germline. The trim removed 5 bases at V and 4 bases at J, leaving 10 bases unmatched.

This CDR3 reads CASRTGQSPQETQYF. CDR3 in DNA: TGTGCCAGCAGAACGGGACAGAGCCCCCAAGAGACCCAGTACTTC. V and J are TRBV3-1 (or the pseudogene TRBV3-2) and TRBJ2-5; 7 nucleotides align to TRBD1. CDR1 and CDR2 (germline): LGHDT, YNNKEL (reference sequence). This CDR3 is built from 15 residues. Unmatched junction bases numbered 8, after V lost 6 bases and J lost 1 base.

This clone has only a few counts. The J gene is TRBJ2-2, the V gene TRBV3-1 (or the pseudogene TRBV3-2), with D possibly TRBD1 on 6 matching bases. Germline CDR1 is LGHDT and CDR2 is YNNKEL (reference sequence). The CDR3 consists of 14 residues. V lost 7 bases, J lost 0 bases, and 9 bases lay in between. The CDR3 bases are TGTGCCAGCACCCCAGGGGCGAACACCGGGGAGCTGTTTTTT. Translating it yields CASTPGANTGELFF.

This clone was picked up a small number of times. The chain employs TRBV19 and TRBJ1-2, with TRBD1 matching 9 bases. With V trimmed by 6 bases and J by 8 bases, 10 bases remained unmatched. The germline CDR1 and CDR2 sequences are LNHDA and SQIVND (reference sequence). The CDR3 has 14 residues. This CDR3 reads CASSPTGGARGYTF. The CDR3 DNA is TGTGCCAGTAGCCCTACAGGGGGCGCGAGAGGCTACACCTTC.

Comment on this clone: Other DNA sequences in the same sample also yield this CDR3. V and J are TRBV3-1 (or the pseudogene TRBV3-2) and TRBJ1-5, with D perhaps matching TRBD1 (6 bases). Germline V gene sequence: CDR1 LGHDT, CDR2 YNNKEL (reference sequence). V was clipped by 1 base and J by 2 bases, with 9 bases between them. CDR3 size: 15 residues. Here the CDR3 DNA reads TGTGCCAGCAGCCAAGGTAGACAGGGCAATCAGCCCCAGCATTTT. This sequence encodes CASSQGRQGNQPQHF.

The chain employs TRBV10-2 and TRBJ1-6, with 7 bases fitting TRBD1. Looked up from germline, CDR1 is WSHSY and CDR2 is SAAADI. Trimming removed 0 bases from V and 2 bases from J; junction bases left unmatched: 4. The CDR3 is 17 amino acids. CDR3 residues: CASSESGQGAYNSPLHF. The CDR3 coding sequence is TGCGCCAGCAGTGAGTCTGGCCAGGGGGCCTATAATTCACCCCTCCACTTT.

This clone was seen a handful of times. CDR3 DNA sequence: TGTGCCAGCAGCCAAGGGGTGGGGCTAGCGACCTCCTACGAGCAGTACTTC. It translates to CASSQGVGLATSYEQYF. V usage is TRBV3-1 (or the pseudogene TRBV3-2) and J usage is TRBJ2-7, with D possibly TRBD2 on 6 matching bases. This CDR3 has 17 residues. The germline V gene has CDR1 LGHDT and CDR2 YNNKEL (reference sequence). V was shortened by 1 base and J by 0 bases, with 16 bases between the two germline ends.

V usage is TRBV19 and J usage is TRBJ2-7; 8 nucleotides agree with TRBD2. Germline V gives CDR1 LNHDA, CDR2 SQIVND (reference sequence). The CDR3 runs 15 residues. V lost 4 bases and J lost 3; bases outside the gene matches: 8. The CDR3 nucleotides read TGTGCCAGTAGTAATAGCGGGACTTCGGTCTACGAGCAGTACTTC. Its translation is CASSNSGTSVYEQYF. The entire variable domain, with the rest obtained from reference TRBV19 and TRBJ2-7, is as follows: DGGITQSPKYLFRKEGQNVTLSCEQNLNHDAMYWYRQDPGQGLRLIYYSQIVNDFQKGDIAEGYSVSREKKESFPLTVTSAQKNPTAFYLCASSNSGTSVYEQYFGPGTRLTVT.

The chain couples TRBV7-9 to TRBJ2-2; D uncertain. V lost 4 bases to trimming and J lost 2 bases, with 2 bases between them. The CDR3 contains 12 residues. Germline CDR1 and CDR2: SEHNR and FQNEAQ (reference sequence). The chain's CDR3 is CASSSNTGELFF. The DNA of the CDR3 is TGTGCCAGCAGCTCTAACACCGGGGAGCTGTTTTTT.

The chain carries TRBV9 and TRBJ2-2, with TRBD2 matching 7 bases. CDR1 SGDLS and CDR2 YYNGEE come from the germline V gene. V dropped 2 bases and J dropped 4; count of bases not matched to a gene: 8. The CDR3 extends over 16 amino acids. The CDR3 coding sequence is TGTGCCAGCAGCGTGGGGCGACTAGCAGGCACCGGGGAGCTGTTTTTT. As protein: CASSVGRLAGTGELFF.